Presented here are 15 T cell receptor beta chains from one specimen sequenced in a study of T-cell memory formation after mild COVID-19. TCRdb called the 5' RACE reads again in MiXCR, with one record for every CDR3 protein. Of approximately 300,000 distinct CDR3 sequences listed, roughly a fifth are singletons. Specimen: PBMCs or a T cell subset sorted from them (not recorded which). These receptors all come from a man aged 18 to 30 who had mild COVID-19 (a few samples of this study predate the infection). Cell type and time point are not known.

This CDR3 is CASSSMGGIYTQYF. CDR3 DNA: TGTGCCAGCAGCTCAATGGGGGGTATATATACGCAGTATTTT. The chain has TRBV7-2 and TRBJ2-3; D might be TRBD2 (6 bases). Looked up from germline, CDR1 is SGHTA and CDR2 is FQGNSA. The CDR3 covers 14 residues. Trimming cost V 4 bases and J 7 bases, with 15 bases left between them.

There are a few counts of this clonotype. The chain links TRBV6-2 or TRBV6-3 to TRBJ2-1; D may match TRBD1 or TRBD2 (6 bases each). The CDR3 contains 15 residues. Germline V gene sequence: CDR1 MNHEY, CDR2 SVGEGT. The V gene lost 7 bases and the J gene lost 3 bases, with 16 bases spanning the gap. CDR3 DNA: TGTGCCAGCACCTCGGGGAGGACAGTCTACAATGAGCAGTTCTTC. Translated, it gives CASTSGRTVYNEQFF.

This clonotype has more than one count but fewer than ten. The chain links TRBV12-3 or TRBV12-4 to TRBJ2-3; possibly TRBD1 or TRBD2 for D (5 bases each). The V and J ends lost 7 bases and 1 base respectively, with 18 bases between them. The CDR3 covers 16 residues. Here the CDR3 reads CASNQGRTRRTDTQYF. Here the CDR3 DNA reads TGTGCCAGCAACCAGGGACGAACCAGGCGCACAGATACGCAGTATTTT.

A few counts support this clonotype. The rearrangement joins TRBV6-2 or TRBV6-3 to TRBJ1-6; TRBD1 aligns across 7 bases. The germline V gene encodes CDR1 MNHEY and CDR2 SVGEGT. After removal of 0 bases from V and 15 bases from J, the junction contained 8 bases not matched to a gene. CDR3 size: 14 residues. The CDR3 loop reads CASSYSRGRKLLHF. The CDR3 bases are TGTGCCAGCAGTTACTCAAGGGGGCGAAAACTCCTCCACTTT.

This clonotype was observed a few times. V and J are TRBV5-1 and TRBJ2-7, with D perhaps matching TRBD2 (6 bases). The V end lost 4 bases, the J end lost 6 bases, and 20 bases lay between the germline ends. Germline V gene data show CDR1 as SGHRS and CDR2 as YFSETQ. The CDR3 length is 15 residues. The CDR3 here is CASSPVGGVGIEQYF. In DNA form, the CDR3 reads TGCGCCAGCAGCCCTGTAGGAGGGGTTGGTATCGAGCAGTACTTC. Filled out from reference TRBV5-1 and TRBJ2-7, the complete variable domain reads KAGVTQTPRYLIKTRGQQVTLSCSPISGHRSVSWYQQTPGQGLQFLFEYFSETQRNKGNFPGRFSGRQFSNSRSEMNVSTLELGDSALYLCASSPVGGVGIEQYFGPGTRLTVT.

This clonotype was seen only a few times. The gene calls are TRBV11-2 and TRBJ2-3; D unclear. The germline V gene has CDR1 SGHAT and CDR2 FQNNGV. V was cut by 5 bases and J by 6 bases, with 15 bases left in between. The CDR3 is 14 amino acids. The CDR3 reads CASSPSTLLDTQYF. The CDR3, as DNA: TGTGCCAGCAGCCCATCCACCCTCCTGGATACGCAGTATTTT.

This clonotype occurred many times. The CDR3 reads CASSYRGGTGELFF. The CDR3 nucleotides read TGTGCCAGCAGCTACCGAGGCGGGACCGGGGAGCTGTTTTTT. The rearrangement links TRBV6-4 to TRBJ2-2; possibly TRBD2 for D (5 bases). Germline values: CDR1 MRHNA, CDR2 SNTAGT. The CDR3 totals 14 residues. The V end was cut by 6 bases, the J end by 5 bases, with 13 bases between.

In this sample, this clonotype turned up many times. V gene TRBV7-2 combines with J gene TRBJ2-1; D not certain. CDR1 is SGHTA, CDR2 FQGNSA, per germline. CDR3 size: 14 residues. V lost 7 bases, J lost 0 bases, and 10 bases lay in between. The CDR3 spells CASTLAGSYNEQFF. DNA for the CDR3: TGTGCCAGCACCCTGGCAGGCTCCTACAATGAGCAGTTCTTC.

This chain joins TRBV20-1 and TRBJ1-5, with a weak D call TRBD1 (5 bases). CDR3 length: 14 amino acids. V was clipped by 1 base and J by 5 bases, with 12 bases between them. Germline assignment: CDR1 DFQATT and CDR2 SNEGSKA (reference sequence). This CDR3 is CSARAFGGDQPQHF. In DNA, the CDR3 is TGCAGTGCTAGAGCGTTCGGGGGAGATCAGCCCCAGCATTTT.

This clonotype was observed a handful of times. This chain connects TRBV4-3 to TRBJ1-5; TRBD1 aligns across 9 bases. In germline, CDR1 is LGHNA, CDR2 YSLEER. CDR3 length: 22 amino acids. V was clipped by 3 bases and J by 2 bases; unmatched bases: 23. CDR3 DNA sequence: TGCGCCAGCAGCCATGGGGGACAGGGAAGAATATTAAGAAGGAGGGGCAATCAGCCCCAGCATTTT. It encodes CASSHGGQGRILRRRGNQPQHF.

The J gene is TRBJ2-5, the V gene TRBV5-6, with 15 bases fitting TRBD2. This CDR3 contains 13 residues. The V segment lost 4 bases and the J segment 12 bases; nucleotides outside the gene matches: 4. Germline lookup yields CDR1 SGHDT and CDR2 YYEEEE. CDR3 bases: TGTGCCAGCAGCCGTGGACTAGCGGGGGGGAAGTACTTC. Its protein product is CASSRGLAGGKYF. Full variable domain (outside the CDR3, taken from reference TRBV5-6 and TRBJ2-5): DAGVTQSPTHLIKTRGQQVTLRCSPKSGHDTVSWYQQALGQGPQFIFQYYEEEERQRGNFPDRFSGHQFPNYSSELNVNALLLGDSALYLCASSRGLAGGKYFGPGTRLLVL.

This clonotype has only a few counts. This chain connects TRBV20-1 to TRBJ2-3, with D possibly being TRBD2 (5 bases). CDR3 length: 12 residues. Germline lookup yields CDR1 DFQATT and CDR2 SNEGSKA (reference sequence). V was clipped by 3 bases and J by 8 bases, with 12 bases between them. The CDR3 DNA sequence: TGCAGTGCTAGGGACCCTCGGGGTACGCAGTATTTT. It translates to CSARDPRGTQYF.

This clonotype was detected a few times. The rearrangement joins TRBV7-2 to TRBJ2-7, with unresolved D. The ends were cut back, 5 bases at V and 9 bases at J, with 17 bases in the middle. The CDR3 is 13 residues long. The germline V gene has CDR1 SGHTA and CDR2 FQGNSA. CDR3 amino acids: CASSQRRVTLQYF. The CDR3 DNA reads TGTGCCAGCAGCCAGCGACGGGTTACGCTGCAGTACTTC.

The chain is built from TRBV4-3 and TRBJ1-2, with D perhaps matching TRBD1 (6 bases). The CDR3 is 14 residues long. V was trimmed by 0 bases and J by 7 bases, leaving 12 bases between them. Germline V gene sequence: CDR1 LGHNA, CDR2 YSLEER. CDR3 coding DNA: TGCGCCAGCAGCCAAGAATGGGGGCAGGGTGGCTACACCTTC. Its protein product is CASSQEWGQGGYTF.

The CDR3 sequence: CASTQAWGTTGNEQFF. The DNA of the CDR3 is TGTGCCAGCACCCAAGCGTGGGGGACTACAGGGAATGAGCAGTTCTTC. The chain recombines TRBV27 with TRBJ2-1; perhaps TRBD2 as D (7 bases). Germline V CDR1 and CDR2: MNHEY, SMNVEV (reference sequence). The V gene lost 7 bases and the J gene lost 7 bases, with 23 bases spanning the gap. This CDR3 is 16 amino acids long.